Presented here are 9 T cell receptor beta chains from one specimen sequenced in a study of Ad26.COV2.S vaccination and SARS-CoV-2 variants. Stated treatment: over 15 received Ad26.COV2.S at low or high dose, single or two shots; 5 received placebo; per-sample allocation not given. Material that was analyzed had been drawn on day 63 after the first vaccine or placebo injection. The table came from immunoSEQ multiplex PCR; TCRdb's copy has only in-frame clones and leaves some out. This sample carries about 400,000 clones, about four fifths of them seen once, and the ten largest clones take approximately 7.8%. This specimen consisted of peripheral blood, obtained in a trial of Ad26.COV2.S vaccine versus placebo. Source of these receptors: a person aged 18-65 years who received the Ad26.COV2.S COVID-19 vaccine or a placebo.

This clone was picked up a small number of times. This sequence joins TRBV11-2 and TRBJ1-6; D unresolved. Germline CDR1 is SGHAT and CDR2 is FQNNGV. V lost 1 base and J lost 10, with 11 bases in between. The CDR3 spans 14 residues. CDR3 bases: TGTGCCAGCAGCTTAGTCAGGTGGCGGTCACCCCTCCACTTT. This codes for CASSLVRWRSPLHF.

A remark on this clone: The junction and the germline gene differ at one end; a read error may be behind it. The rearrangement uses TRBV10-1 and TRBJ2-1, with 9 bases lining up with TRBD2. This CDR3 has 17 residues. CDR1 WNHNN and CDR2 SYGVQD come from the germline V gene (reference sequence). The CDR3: CASSAGGSGSSNNEQFF. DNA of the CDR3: TGCGCCAGCAGTGCCGGGGGTAGCGGGAGCTCCAACAATGAGCAGTTCTTC.

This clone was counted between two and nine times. The CDR3 DNA reads TGTGCCAGCAGTTTGGGGCACTATAATTCACCCCTCCACTTT. This sequence encodes CASSLGHYNSPLHF. The chain recombines TRBV28 with TRBJ1-6; possible D gene TRBD1, 5 bases. The CDR3 is 14 amino acids. In germline, CDR1 is MDHEN, CDR2 SYDVKM. V lost 3 bases, J lost 3 bases, and 6 bases lay in between.

CDR3 coding DNA: TGTGCCAGCAGCCCAGGGACAGGGGGGCACTACGAGCAGTACTTC. Its translation: CASSPGTGGHYEQYF. The gene calls are TRBV3-1 (or the pseudogene TRBV3-2) and TRBJ2-7; 11 nucleotides line up with TRBD1. This CDR3 region has 15 residues. J was trimmed by 3 bases and V by 4 bases; bases with no gene match: 5. Germline lookup yields CDR1 LGHDT and CDR2 YNNKEL (reference sequence).

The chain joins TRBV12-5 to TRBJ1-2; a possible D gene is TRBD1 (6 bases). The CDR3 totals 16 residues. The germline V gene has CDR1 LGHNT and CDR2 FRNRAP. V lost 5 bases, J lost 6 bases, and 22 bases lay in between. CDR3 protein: CASGLEQGLGPDGYTF. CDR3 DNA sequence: TGTGCTAGTGGTCTAGAACAGGGCTTGGGCCCTGATGGCTACACCTTC.

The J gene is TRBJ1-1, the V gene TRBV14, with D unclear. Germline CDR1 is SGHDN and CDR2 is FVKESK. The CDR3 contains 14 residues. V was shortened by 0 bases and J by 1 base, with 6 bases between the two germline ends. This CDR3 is CASSQDLRNTEAFF. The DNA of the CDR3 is TGTGCCAGCAGCCAAGATCTGAGGAACACTGAAGCTTTCTTT.

Here the CDR3 reads CASSPLTDSYNEQFF. In nucleotides, the CDR3 is TGTGCCAGCAGCCCGCTTACGGACTCCTACAATGAGCAGTTCTTC. This rearrangement joins TRBV4-2 to TRBJ2-1; D is unresolved. Germline V gene data show CDR1 as LGHNA and CDR2 as YNFKEQ. The V end was cut by 4 bases, the J end by 0 bases, with 10 bases between. CDR3 length equals 15 residues.

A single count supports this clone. The CDR3: CASPPFGTYYGYTF. CDR3 in DNA: TGTGCCAGCCCCCCTTTTGGGACTTACTATGGCTACACCTTC. This chain links TRBV6-4 with TRBJ1-2; a possible D gene is TRBD1 (5 bases). Deletions cut 8 bases from V and 3 bases from J, with 16 bases between. Germline V CDR1 and CDR2: MRHNA, SNTAGT. The CDR3 is 14 residues long.

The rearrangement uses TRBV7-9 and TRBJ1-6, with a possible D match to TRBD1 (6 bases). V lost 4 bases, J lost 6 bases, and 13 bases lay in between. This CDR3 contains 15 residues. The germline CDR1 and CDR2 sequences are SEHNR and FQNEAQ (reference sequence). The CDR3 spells CASSSLGGGNSPLHF. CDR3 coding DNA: TGTGCCAGCAGCTCCTTAGGGGGAGGTAATTCACCCCTCCACTTT.